A selection of T cell receptor beta chains follows, all from one sample in a study of graft-versus-host responses after intestinal transplantation. The data were produced by immunoSEQ multiplex PCR, yet TCRdb's version contains in-frame clones alone and is incomplete. The table has about 9,600 clones, approximately 86% seen once; the top ten hold roughly 5.2%. Sequenced material: ileum tissue, taken around 24 months after intestinal transplantation. These receptors all stem from a human patient who received an intestinal transplant, so some T cells may come from the graft donor. CDR3s include the opening cysteine and the closing phenylalanine or tryptophan. D genes are given only for firm matches. Clone size is given for some rows only: seen once, a few or many times, or a class if the clone is expanded.

v_gene	j_gene	abundance	d_gene	CDR3nt	CDR3aa
TRBV7-9	TRBJ2-7	once	.	TGTGCCAGCAGCTTAAGCTCCTACGAGCAGTACTTC	CASSLSSYEQYF
TRBV14	TRBJ2-7	.	TRBD1	TGTGCCAGCAGCCAAGCCAGGGGGCCCTCCTCCTACGAGCAGTACTTC	CASSQARGPSSYEQYF
TRBV7-3	TRBJ2-1	.	TRBD1	TGTGCCAGCAGCTCCGGGACAGGGCGCTACAATGAGCAGTTCTTC	CASSSGTGRYNEQFF
TRBV5-1	TRBJ2-3	.	TRBD2	TGCGCCAGCAGCCCCGGACTAGCGGGGAGCACAGATACGCAGTATTTT	CASSPGLAGSTDTQYF
TRBV2	TRBJ1-1	.	.	TGTGCCAGCAGTCCAGTGAAAACTGAAGCTTTCTTT	CASSPVKTEAFF
TRBV6-6	TRBJ2-7	.	TRBD2	TGTGCCAGCAGGCAGACTAGCGGGGGGACGTACGAGCAGTACTTC	CASRQTSGGTYEQYF
TRBV7-2	TRBJ2-4	.	.	TGTGCCAGCAGCTTCCCCAGGGGAACCAAAAACATTCAGTACTTC	CASSFPRGTKNIQYF
TRBV7-3	TRBJ1-1	.	.	TGTGCCAGCAGCTCCGTCTTGGGGGAGTCTGAAGCTTTCTTT	CASSSVLGESEAFF
TRBV6-1	TRBJ2-3	.	TRBD2	TGTGCCAGCAGTGTTAGCGGGGGAAGCACAGATACGCAGTATTTT	CASSVSGGSTDTQYF
TRBV27	TRBJ1-1	.	TRBD1	TGTGCCAGCAGTTTGGGGACAGGGCTGATGGCTGAAGCTTTCTTT	CASSLGTGLMAEAFF
TRBV6-1	TRBJ2-7	.	TRBD1	TGTGCCAGCAGTTTTGACAGGGGGCTTTACGAGCAGTACTTC	CASSFDRGLYEQYF
TRBV6-1	TRBJ2-7	.	.	TGTGCCAGCAGTGAGAATATATGGCAGGCTCACTACGAGCAGTACTTC	CASSENIWQAHYEQYF